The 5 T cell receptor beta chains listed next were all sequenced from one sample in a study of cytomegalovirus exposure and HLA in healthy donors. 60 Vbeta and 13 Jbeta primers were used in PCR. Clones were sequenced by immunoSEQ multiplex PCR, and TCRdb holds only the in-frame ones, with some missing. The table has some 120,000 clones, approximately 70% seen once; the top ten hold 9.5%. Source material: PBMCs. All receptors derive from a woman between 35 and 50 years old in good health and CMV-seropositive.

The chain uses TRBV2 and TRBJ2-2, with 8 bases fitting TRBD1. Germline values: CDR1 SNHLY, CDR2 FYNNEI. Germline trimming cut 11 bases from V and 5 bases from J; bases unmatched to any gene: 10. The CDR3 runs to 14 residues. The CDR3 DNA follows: TGTGCCGGACAGGGTCTTATGAGAACCGGGGAGCTGTTTTTT. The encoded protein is CAGQGLMRTGELFF. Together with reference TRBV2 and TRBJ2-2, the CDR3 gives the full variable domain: EPEVTQTPSHQVTQMGQEVILRCVPISNHLYFYWYRQILGQKVEFLVSFYNNEISEKSEIFDDQFSVERPDGSNFTLKIRSTKLEDSAMYFCAGQGLMRTGELFFGEGSRLTVL.

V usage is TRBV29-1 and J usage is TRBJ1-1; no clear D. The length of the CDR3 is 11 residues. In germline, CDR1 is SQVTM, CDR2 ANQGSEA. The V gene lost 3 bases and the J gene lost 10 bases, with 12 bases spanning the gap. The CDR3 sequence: CSVDLSAGAFF. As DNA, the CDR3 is TGCAGCGTTGACCTTTCGGCGGGAGCTTTCTTT.

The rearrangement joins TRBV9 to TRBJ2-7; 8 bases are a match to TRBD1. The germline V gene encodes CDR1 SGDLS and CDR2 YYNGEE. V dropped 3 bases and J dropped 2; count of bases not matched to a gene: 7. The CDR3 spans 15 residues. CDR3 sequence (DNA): TGTGCCAGCAGCGCAACCCAGGGGGCGCCCTACGAGCAGTACTTC. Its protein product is CASSATQGAPYEQYF.

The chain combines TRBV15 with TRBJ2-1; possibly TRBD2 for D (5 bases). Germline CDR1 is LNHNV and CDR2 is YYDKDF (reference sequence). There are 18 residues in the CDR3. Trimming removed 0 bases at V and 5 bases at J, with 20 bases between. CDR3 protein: CATSRDIGGGRADNEQFF. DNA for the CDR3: TGTGCCACCAGCAGAGATATTGGAGGTGGTAGGGCGGACAATGAGCAGTTCTTC.

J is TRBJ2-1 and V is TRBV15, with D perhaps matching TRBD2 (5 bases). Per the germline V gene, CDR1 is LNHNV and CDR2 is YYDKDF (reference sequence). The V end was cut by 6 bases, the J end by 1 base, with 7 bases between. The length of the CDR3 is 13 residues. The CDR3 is CATRRTSYNEQFF. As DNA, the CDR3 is TGTGCCACCAGAAGGACTTCCTACAATGAGCAGTTCTTC.